This record covers a single TCR beta chain. Its antigen is currently unknown. This entry is derived from a study of cytomegalovirus exposure and HLA in healthy donors. Study observations and caveats: Researchers reported in a later analysis that common viral pathogens appeared linked to several top clusters. A later analysis showed HLA-associated TCR beta chains outstripping equally common others in clonal expansion.

The PCR employed 60 Vbeta primers together with 13 Jbeta primers. Using immunoSEQ multiplex PCR, the repertoire was profiled, and TCRdb retains in-frame clones only, with some absent. The sample includes about 160,000 clones. The sample consisted of PBMCs. The clonotype was recovered from a woman between 55 and 75 years old in good health and CMV-seronegative.

This chain's CDR3 is CASSEAAGNTIYF. As DNA, the CDR3 is TGTGCCAGCAGTGAAGCGGCGGGAAACACCATATATTTT. This chain joins TRBV25-1 and TRBJ1-3; D call uncertain. V lost 2 bases and J 4 bases, leaving 6 bases between the germline ends. Germline lookup yields CDR1 MGHDK and CDR2 SYGVNS. The CDR3 has 13 amino acids.